The T cell receptor beta chain described here comes from a study of Graves' ophthalmopathy and Graves' hyperthyroidism. V lost 5 bases to trimming and J lost 5 bases; unmatched junction nucleotides: 5. CDR3 length equals 14 residues. CDR1 SGHAT and CDR2 FQNNGV come from the germline V gene. From RNA, the CDR3 regions of TCR beta chains were amplified and sequenced. RT-PCR was first run with HTBI primers, then multiplex PCR in a second round. Each CDR3 protein is one row after TCRdb ran MiXCR on the multiplex PCR reads. In the table there are about 340,000 distinct CDR3 sequences, about a sixth of which are singletons. Uncontrolled infections, other autoimmune diseases, pregnancy or lactation barred patients from enrollment. As for this clonotype: The antigen remains undetermined.

Study observations and caveats: Ophthalmopathy progression was predicted by the model at less than 71% sensitivity and 72% to 75% specificity. The majority of expanded thyroid clonotypes above 0.001 frequency also occurred in blood.

The chain has TRBV11-2 and TRBJ2-7, with 11 bases matching TRBD2. This TCR derives from an adult man with Graves' ophthalmopathy. Sequencing was performed on peripheral blood. The chain's CDR3 is CASSKLAGANEQYF. The CDR3 DNA reads as TGTGCCAGCAGCAAACTAGCGGGAGCCAACGAGCAGTACTTC.